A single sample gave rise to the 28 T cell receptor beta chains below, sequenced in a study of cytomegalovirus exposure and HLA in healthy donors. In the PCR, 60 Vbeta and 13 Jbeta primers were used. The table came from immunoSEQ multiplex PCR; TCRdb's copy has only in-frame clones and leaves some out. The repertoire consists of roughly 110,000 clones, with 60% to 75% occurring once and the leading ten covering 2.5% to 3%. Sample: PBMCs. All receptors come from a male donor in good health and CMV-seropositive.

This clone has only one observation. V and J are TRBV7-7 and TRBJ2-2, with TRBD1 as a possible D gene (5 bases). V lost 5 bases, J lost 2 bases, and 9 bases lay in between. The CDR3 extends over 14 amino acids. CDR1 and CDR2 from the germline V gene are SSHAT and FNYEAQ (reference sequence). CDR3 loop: CASSRQINTGELFF. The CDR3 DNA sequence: TGTGCCAGCAGCAGACAGATCAACACCGGGGAGCTGTTTTTT. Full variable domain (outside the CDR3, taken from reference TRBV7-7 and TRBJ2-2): GAGVSQSPRYKVTKRGQDVTLRCDPISSHATLYWYQQALGQGPEFLTYFNYEAQPDKSGLPSDRFSAERPEGSISTLTIQRTEQRDSAMYRCASSRQINTGELFFGEGSRLTVL.

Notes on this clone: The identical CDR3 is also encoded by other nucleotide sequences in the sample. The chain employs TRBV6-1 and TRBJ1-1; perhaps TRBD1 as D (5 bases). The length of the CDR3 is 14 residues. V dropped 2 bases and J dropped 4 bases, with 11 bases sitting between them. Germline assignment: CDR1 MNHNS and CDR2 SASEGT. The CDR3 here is CASSERQGVTEAFF. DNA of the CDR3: TGTGCCAGCAGTGAAAGGCAGGGCGTCACTGAAGCTTTCTTT.

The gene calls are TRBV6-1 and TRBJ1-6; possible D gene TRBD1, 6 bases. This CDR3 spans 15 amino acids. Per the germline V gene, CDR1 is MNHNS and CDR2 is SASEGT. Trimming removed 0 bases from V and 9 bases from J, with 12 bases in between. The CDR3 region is CASSEAGQGSSPLHF. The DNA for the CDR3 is TGTGCCAGCAGTGAAGCAGGGCAGGGGAGTTCACCCCTCCACTTT.

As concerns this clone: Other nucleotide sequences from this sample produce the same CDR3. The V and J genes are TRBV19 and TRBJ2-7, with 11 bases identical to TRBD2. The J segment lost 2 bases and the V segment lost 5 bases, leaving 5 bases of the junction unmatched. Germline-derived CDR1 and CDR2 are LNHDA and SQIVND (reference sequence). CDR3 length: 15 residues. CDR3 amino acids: CASSPGTSGPYEQYF. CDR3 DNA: TGTGCCAGTAGTCCGGGGACTAGCGGACCCTACGAGCAGTACTTC. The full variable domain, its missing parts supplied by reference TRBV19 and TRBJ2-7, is DGGITQSPKYLFRKEGQNVTLSCEQNLNHDAMYWYRQDPGQGLRLIYYSQIVNDFQKGDIAEGYSVSREKKESFPLTVTSAQKNPTAFYLCASSPGTSGPYEQYFGPGTRLTVT.

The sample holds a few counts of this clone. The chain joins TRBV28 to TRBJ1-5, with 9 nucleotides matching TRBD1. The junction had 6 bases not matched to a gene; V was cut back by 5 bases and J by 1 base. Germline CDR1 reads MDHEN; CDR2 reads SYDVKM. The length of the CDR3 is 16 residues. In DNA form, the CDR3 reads TGTGCCAGCAGTGACACAGGGGGCATCAGCAATCAGCCCCAGCATTTT. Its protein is CASSDTGGISNQPQHF.

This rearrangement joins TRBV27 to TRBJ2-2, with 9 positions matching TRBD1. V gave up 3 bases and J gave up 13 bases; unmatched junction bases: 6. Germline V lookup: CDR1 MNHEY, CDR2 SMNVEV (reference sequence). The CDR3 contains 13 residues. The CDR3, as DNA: TGTGCCAGCAGTTTTCTGGGACAGGGTAGGCTGTTTTTT. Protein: CASSFLGQGRLFF.

In DNA form, the CDR3 reads TGTGCCAGCAGTTTCGGTCTCGGCAGGGGGCTAGATGGCTACACCTTC. Its translation is CASSFGLGRGLDGYTF. This chain links TRBV28 with TRBJ1-2; 8 positions match TRBD1. The germline gives CDR1 MDHEN, CDR2 SYDVKM. This CDR3 has 16 residues. V lost 3 bases, J lost 6 bases, and 12 bases stayed unmatched.

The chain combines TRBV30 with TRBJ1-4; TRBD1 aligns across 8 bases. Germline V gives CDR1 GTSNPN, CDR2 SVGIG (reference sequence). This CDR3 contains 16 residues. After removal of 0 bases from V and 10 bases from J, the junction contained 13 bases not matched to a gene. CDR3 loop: CAWSVTGTGDRGKLFF. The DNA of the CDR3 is TGTGCCTGGAGTGTCACCGGGACAGGAGACCGAGGAAAACTGTTTTTT.

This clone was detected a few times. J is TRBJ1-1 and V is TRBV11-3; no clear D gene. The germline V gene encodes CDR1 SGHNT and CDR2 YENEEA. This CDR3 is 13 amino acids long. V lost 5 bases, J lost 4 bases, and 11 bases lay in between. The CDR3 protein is CASSLTTGTEAFF. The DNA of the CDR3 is TGTGCCAGCAGCCTCACCACGGGCACTGAAGCTTTCTTT.

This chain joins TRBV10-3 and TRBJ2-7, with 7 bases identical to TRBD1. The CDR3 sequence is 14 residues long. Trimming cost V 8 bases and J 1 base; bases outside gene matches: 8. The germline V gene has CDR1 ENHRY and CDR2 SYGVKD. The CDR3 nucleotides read TGTGCCATCGCGAGGGGGACAGATTCCTACGAGCAGTACTTC. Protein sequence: CAIARGTDSYEQYF.

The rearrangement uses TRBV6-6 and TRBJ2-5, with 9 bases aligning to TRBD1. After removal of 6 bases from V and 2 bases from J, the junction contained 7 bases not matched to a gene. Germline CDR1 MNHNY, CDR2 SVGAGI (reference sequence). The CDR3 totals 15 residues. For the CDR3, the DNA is TGTGCCAGCAGACGTCGGGACAGGGCGCAAGAGACCCAGTACTTC. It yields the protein CASRRRDRAQETQYF.

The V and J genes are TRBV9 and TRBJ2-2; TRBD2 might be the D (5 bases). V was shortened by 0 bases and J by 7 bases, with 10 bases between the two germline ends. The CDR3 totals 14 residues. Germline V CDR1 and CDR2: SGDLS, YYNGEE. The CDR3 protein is CASSVVGRGGELFF. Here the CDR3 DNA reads TGTGCCAGCAGCGTAGTCGGCCGGGGCGGGGAGCTGTTTTTT.

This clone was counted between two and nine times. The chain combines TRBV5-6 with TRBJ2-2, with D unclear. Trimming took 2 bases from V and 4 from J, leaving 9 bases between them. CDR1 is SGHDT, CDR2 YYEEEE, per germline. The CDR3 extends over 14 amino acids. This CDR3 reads CASSFGESTGELFF. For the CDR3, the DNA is TGTGCCAGCAGCTTCGGAGAGAGCACCGGGGAGCTGTTTTTT.

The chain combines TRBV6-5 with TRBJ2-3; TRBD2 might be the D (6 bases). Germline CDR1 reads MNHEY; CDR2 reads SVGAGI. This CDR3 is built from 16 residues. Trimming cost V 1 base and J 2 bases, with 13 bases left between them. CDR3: CASSYFRAGPTDTQYF. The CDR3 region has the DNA TGTGCCAGCAGTTACTTCCGGGCGGGACCCACAGATACGCAGTATTTT.

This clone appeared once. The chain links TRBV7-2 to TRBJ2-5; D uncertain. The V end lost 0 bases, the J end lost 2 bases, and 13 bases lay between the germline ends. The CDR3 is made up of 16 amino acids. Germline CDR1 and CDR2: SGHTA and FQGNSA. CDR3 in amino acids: CASSLANLPTQETQYF. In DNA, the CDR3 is TGTGCCAGCAGCTTAGCGAACCTACCCACGCAAGAGACCCAGTACTTC. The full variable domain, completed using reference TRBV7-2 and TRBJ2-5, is GAGVSQSPSNKVTEKGKDVELRCDPISGHTALYWYRQSLGQGLEFLIYFQGNSAPDKSGLPSDRFSAERTGGSVSTLTIQRTQQEDSAVYLCASSLANLPTQETQYFGPGTRLLVL.

The CDR3 protein is CASSLGFGIAGDQQYF. In DNA, the CDR3 is TGCGCCAGCAGCTTGGGATTCGGGATAGCGGGAGATCAGCAGTACTTC. The chain couples TRBV5-1 to TRBJ2-7, with 9 bases that match TRBD2. Germline V gene sequence: CDR1 SGHRS, CDR2 YFSETQ. V shed 0 bases, J shed 8 bases, and the junction held 12 bases outside the gene matches. The CDR3 has 16 residues. Full variable domain (remainder filled in from reference TRBV5-1 and TRBJ2-7): KAGVTQTPRYLIKTRGQQVTLSCSPISGHRSVSWYQQTPGQGLQFLFEYFSETQRNKGNFPGRFSGRQFSNSRSEMNVSTLELGDSALYLCASSLGFGIAGDQQYFGPGTRLTVT.

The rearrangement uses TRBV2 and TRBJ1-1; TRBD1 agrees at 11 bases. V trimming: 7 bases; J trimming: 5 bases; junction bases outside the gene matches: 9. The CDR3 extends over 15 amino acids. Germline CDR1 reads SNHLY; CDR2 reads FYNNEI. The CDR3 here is CASKPGTGGRTEAFF. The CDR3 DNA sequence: TGTGCCAGCAAACCCGGGACAGGGGGTCGGACTGAAGCTTTCTTT.

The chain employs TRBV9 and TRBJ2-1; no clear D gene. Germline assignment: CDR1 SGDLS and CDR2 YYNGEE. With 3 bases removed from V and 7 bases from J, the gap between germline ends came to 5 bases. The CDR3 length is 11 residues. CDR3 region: CASSETNEQFF. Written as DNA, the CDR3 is TGTGCCAGCAGCGAGACTAATGAGCAGTTCTTC.

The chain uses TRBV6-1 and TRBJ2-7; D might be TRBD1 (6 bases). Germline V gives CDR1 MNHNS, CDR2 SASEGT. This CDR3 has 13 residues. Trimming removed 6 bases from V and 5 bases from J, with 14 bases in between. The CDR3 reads CASRGAQANEQYF. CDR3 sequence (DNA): TGTGCCAGCAGGGGGGCCCAGGCAAACGAGCAGTACTTC.

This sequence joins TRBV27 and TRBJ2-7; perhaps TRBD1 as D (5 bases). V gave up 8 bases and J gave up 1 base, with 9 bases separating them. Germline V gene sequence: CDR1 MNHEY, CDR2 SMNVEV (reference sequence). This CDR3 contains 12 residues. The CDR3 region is CASGRVSYEQYF. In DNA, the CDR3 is TGTGCCAGCGGCAGGGTATCCTACGAGCAGTACTTC.

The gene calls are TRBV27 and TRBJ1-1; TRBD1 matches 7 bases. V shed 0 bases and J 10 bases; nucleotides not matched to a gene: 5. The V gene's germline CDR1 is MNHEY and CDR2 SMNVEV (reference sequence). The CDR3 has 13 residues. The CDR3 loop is CASSLSGTVRAFF. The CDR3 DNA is TGTGCCAGCAGTTTATCCGGGACAGTGAGAGCTTTCTTT.

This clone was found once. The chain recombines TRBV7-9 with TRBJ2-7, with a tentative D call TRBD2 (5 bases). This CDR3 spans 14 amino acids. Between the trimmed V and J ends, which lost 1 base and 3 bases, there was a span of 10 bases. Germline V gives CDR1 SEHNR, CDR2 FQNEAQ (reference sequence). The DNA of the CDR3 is TGTGCCAGCAGCTTAGAGGGCCGGGGCTACGAGCAGTACTTC. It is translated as CASSLEGRGYEQYF.

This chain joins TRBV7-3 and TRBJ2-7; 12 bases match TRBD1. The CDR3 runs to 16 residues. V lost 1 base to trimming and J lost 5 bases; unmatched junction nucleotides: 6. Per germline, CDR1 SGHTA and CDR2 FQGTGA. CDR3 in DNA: TGTGCCAGCAGCTTAAGAGCCGGGACAGGGGGCCACGAGCAGTACTTC. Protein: CASSLRAGTGGHEQYF.

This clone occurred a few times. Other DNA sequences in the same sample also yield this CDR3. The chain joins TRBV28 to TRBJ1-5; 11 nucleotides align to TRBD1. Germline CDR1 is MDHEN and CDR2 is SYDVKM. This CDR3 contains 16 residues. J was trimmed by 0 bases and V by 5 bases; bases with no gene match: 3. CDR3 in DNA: TGTGCCAGCAGTCCCGGGACAGGGGGTAGCAATCAGCCCCAGCATTTT. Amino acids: CASSPGTGGSNQPQHF.

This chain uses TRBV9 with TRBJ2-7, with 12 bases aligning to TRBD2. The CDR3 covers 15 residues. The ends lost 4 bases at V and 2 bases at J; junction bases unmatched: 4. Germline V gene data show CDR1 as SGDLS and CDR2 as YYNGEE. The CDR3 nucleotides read TGTGCCAGCAGCCAGGGACTAGCGGGCCCCTACGAGCAGTACTTC. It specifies CASSQGLAGPYEQYF.

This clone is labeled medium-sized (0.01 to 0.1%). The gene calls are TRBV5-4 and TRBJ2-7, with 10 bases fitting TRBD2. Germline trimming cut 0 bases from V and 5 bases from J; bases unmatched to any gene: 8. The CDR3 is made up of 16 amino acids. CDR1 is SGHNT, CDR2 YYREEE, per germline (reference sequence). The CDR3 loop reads CASSLDQGLALDEQYF. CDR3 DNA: TGTGCCAGCAGCTTGGACCAGGGACTAGCGCTAGACGAGCAGTACTTC. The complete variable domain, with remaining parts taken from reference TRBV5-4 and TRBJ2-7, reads ETGVTQSPTHLIKTRGQQVTLRCSSQSGHNTVSWYQQALGQGPQFIFQYYREEENGRGNFPPRFSGLQFPNYSSELNVNALELDDSALYLCASSLDQGLALDEQYFGPGTRLTVT.

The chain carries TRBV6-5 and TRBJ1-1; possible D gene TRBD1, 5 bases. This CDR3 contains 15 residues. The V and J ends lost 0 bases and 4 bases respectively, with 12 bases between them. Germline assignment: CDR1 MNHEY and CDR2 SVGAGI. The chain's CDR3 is CASSYSRRGGTEAFF. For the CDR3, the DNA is TGTGCCAGCAGTTACTCGCGGAGGGGAGGCACTGAAGCTTTCTTT.

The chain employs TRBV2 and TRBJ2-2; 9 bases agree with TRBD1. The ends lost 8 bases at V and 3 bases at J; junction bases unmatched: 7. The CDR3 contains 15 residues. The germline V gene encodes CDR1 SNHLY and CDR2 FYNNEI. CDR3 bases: TGTGCCAGCTCGGGACAGGGTTATGACACCGGGGAGCTGTTTTTT. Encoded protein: CASSGQGYDTGELFF.